What follows are 9 T cell receptor beta chains derived from one specimen sequenced in a study of CD8 T cells in ankylosing spondylitis. Study findings and constraints: One TCR beta motif, made up of eight highly homologous variants, appeared characteristic of ankylosing spondylitis blood.

Each CDR3 protein is one row after TCRdb ran MiXCR on the 5' RACE reads. The repertoire holds 350,000 to 550,000 distinct CDR3 sequences, with roughly a quarter as singletons. No antigen has been assigned to these receptors. Specimen: blood, either unsorted or a sorted T cell fraction (not recorded which). The receptors were sampled from a male donor with ankylosing spondylitis.

The rearrangement uses TRBV3-1 and TRBJ2-7; D is unresolved. There are 13 residues in the CDR3. From germline, CDR1 is LGHDT and CDR2 YNNKEL (reference sequence). The germline V and J ends were trimmed by 4 bases and 1 base, with 8 bases remaining between them. CDR3 residues: CASSPYDSYEQYF. The CDR3 DNA reads as TGTGCCAGCAGCCCCTACGATTCCTACGAGCAGTACTTC.

The chain is built from TRBV19 and TRBJ2-3, with 10 bases matching TRBD2. Germline-derived CDR1 and CDR2 are LNHDA and SQIVND (reference sequence). CDR3 length equals 16 residues. V trimming: 2 bases; J trimming: 2 bases; junction bases outside the gene matches: 4. This CDR3 reads CASSIRSGRATDTQYF. CDR3 nucleotide sequence: TGTGCCAGTAGTATACGGAGCGGGAGGGCCACAGATACGCAGTATTTT.

In its sample, this clonotype was seen a few times. The chain is built from TRBV3-1 and TRBJ1-1, with D perhaps TRBD1 (5 bases). The CDR3 length is 17 residues. Trimming took off 1 base at V and 4 bases at J, with 19 bases between the two ends. CDR1 is LGHDT, CDR2 YNNKEL, per germline (reference sequence). CDR3 in amino acids: CASSQAPSGTWGTEAFF. The CDR3 nucleotides are TGTGCCAGCAGCCAAGCTCCTTCCGGGACTTGGGGCACTGAAGCTTTCTTT. Combining the CDR3 with reference TRBV3-1 and TRBJ1-1 gives the whole variable domain DTAVSQTPKYLVTQMGNDKSIKCEQNLGHDTMYWYKQDSKKFLKIMFSYNNKELIINETVPNRFSPKSPDKAHLNLHINSLELGDSAVYFCASSQAPSGTWGTEAFFGQGTRLTVV.

This clonotype appeared a few times. The chain recombines TRBV11-1 with TRBJ1-2; 7 nucleotides match TRBD1. The CDR3 has 19 amino acids. Trimming cost V 6 bases and J 3 bases; bases outside gene matches: 22. In germline, CDR1 is SGHAT, CDR2 FQDESV (reference sequence). CDR3 sequence (DNA): TGTGCCAGCAGTTTTATGACAGGGACAACCAGATTGAATGACTATGGCTACACCTTC. Its translation: CASSFMTGTTRLNDYGYTF.

This clonotype was found a few times. The chain has TRBV10-3 and TRBJ2-1; 7 positions match TRBD2. CDR1 ENHRY and CDR2 SYGVKD come from the germline V gene. V shed 4 bases and J 7 bases; nucleotides not matched to a gene: 16. The CDR3 totals 17 residues. Written as DNA, the CDR3 is TGTGCCATCAGTGTTGGGATTGGGGCGGGAGCCTGGAATGAGCAGTTCTTC. This sequence encodes CAISVGIGAGAWNEQFF.

In its sample, this clonotype was seen a few times. V gene TRBV7-2 combines with J gene TRBJ1-1; D may be TRBD1 (6 bases). The CDR3 consists of 14 residues. Germline V gene sequence: CDR1 SGHTA, CDR2 FQGNSA. The V and J ends lost 5 bases and 4 bases respectively, with 14 bases between them. DNA of the CDR3: TGTGCCAGCAGCGGGGCGGGGGCAGGCACTGAAGCTTTCTTT. Amino acids: CASSGAGAGTEAFF.

This chain connects TRBV5-5 to TRBJ2-5; 7 bases match TRBD1. The junction had 4 bases not matched to a gene; V was cut back by 0 bases and J by 5 bases. The CDR3 has 14 residues. Germline V lookup: CDR1 SGHKS, CDR2 YYEKEE (reference sequence). The CDR3 nucleotides are TGTGCCAGCAGCTTGGTAGAGGGGGCGGAGACCCAGTACTTC. Translation: CASSLVEGAETQYF.

The CDR3 region is CASSLVRTGGGKNIQYF. The DNA of the CDR3 is TGTGCCAGCAGCTTAGTCCGGACAGGGGGGGGCAAAAACATTCAGTACTTC. This chain connects TRBV11-2 to TRBJ2-4; TRBD1 matches 10 bases. Germline loops: CDR1 SGHAT, CDR2 FQNNGV. V shed 1 base and J 3 bases; nucleotides not matched to a gene: 6. The CDR3 runs to 17 residues.

J is TRBJ1-4 and V is TRBV5-1; a weak D match, TRBD1 (6 bases). Germline V gene sequence: CDR1 SGHRS, CDR2 YFSETQ. The CDR3 covers 16 residues. The ends were cut back, 5 bases at V and 8 bases at J, with 22 bases in the middle. The CDR3 sequence is CASRIGDQGGMEKLFF. The CDR3 nucleotides read TGCGCCAGCAGAATTGGGGACCAAGGGGGAATGGAAAAACTGTTTTTT.